The clone carrying this T cell receptor (beta chain) was found a few times. TCRdb called the PCR reads again in MiXCR, with one record for every CDR3 protein. The data contain about 510,000 distinct CDR3 sequences, around a fifth of them singletons. Germline V gene data show CDR1 as DFQATT and CDR2 as SNEGSKA (reference sequence). The CDR3 sequence is 11 residues long. Between the trimmed V and J ends, which lost 6 bases and 6 bases, there was a span of 11 bases. This sample was taken from a study of molecular identifiers for immune sequencing clone quantification. The overall study: Replicates partitioned RNA from approximately 22,000 or 94,000 naive CD8 cells into five parts, sequencing four.

This clonotype originated in a human donor in good health. Some libraries in this study had Jurkat cell RNA spiked in. Sequenced material: naive CD8+ T cells from blood, with Jurkat cell RNA spiked in. Subset: FACS-sorted CD8+CD4-CCR7+CD45RA+ naive T cells. The chain combines TRBV20-1 with TRBJ1-1, with D unresolved. CDR3 nucleotides: TGCAGTGCCGCAGAAAGCCCTGAAGCTTTCTTT. It codes for CSAAESPEAFF.